Listed here is a single T cell receptor beta chain. This clonotype turned up a few times. Its antigen is unknown. Qualities for individual bases were not recorded, and no much larger clone is one base off. The data derive from a study of T-cell memory formation after mild COVID-19 listed by TCRdb under 2021. Background on the whole study: TCR sequence clusters from the two donors were found to be largely donor specific. In a couple of donors, T-cell clones that expanded and contracted after mild COVID-19 were followed by sequencing TCRalpha and TCRbeta repertoires longitudinally. The cohort was made up of two young adult volunteers, one female and one male, who were previously healthy. General study outcomes and caveats: Contracting CD4+ clones appeared mostly in the CM and EM memory subsets, whereas CD8+ clones were enriched in EMRA. The study included only a couple of mild cases, and larger cohorts that include severe cases with pre-infection samples were judged to be necessary. Balanced CD4/CD8 phenotypes were observed for clones contracting from day 15 to 85, whereas a bias towards CD4+ was observed for a second wave of clones expanding from day 15 to 37. Whether the second-wave clones peaking on day 37 were SARS-CoV-2 specific was not confirmed. Some responding clones were detected in pre-infection memory, which suggested that pre-existing cross-reactive memory T cells had joined the SARS-CoV-2 response.

From the cysteine through the phenylalanine, the CDR3 covers 13 amino acids. Only the CDR3 DNA is retained, 39 bases long and in frame from the first base. CDR1 and CDR2 (SGHDT, YYEEEE) derive from the germline V gene. The V end loses 3 bases and the J end loses 1 base, and a stretch of 8 bases separates them. TCRdb records Illumina NovaSeq 6000 as the sequencer. cDNA libraries for TCRalpha and TCRbeta were prepared by 5'RACE using constant-segment primers, with sample barcodes and unique molecular identifiers added. RNA was extracted from every sample with Trizol reagent. The libraries were amplified in two PCR steps, and the second step added a second sample barcode and Illumina TruSeq adapters. Sequencing of the libraries was done on an Illumina NovaSeq, producing 2 x 150 bp paired-end reads. In the source study's methods: With migec v1.2.7, reads were demultiplexed and then collapsed into UMI-guided consensus sequences. Using mixcr v2.1.11, the UMI consensuses were aligned to TRA and TRB V and J templates and assembled into clonotypes. Expanded or contracted clonotypes were those called significant by both edgeR and NoisET, with noise models trained on biological replicates. For edgeR calls, a false discovery rate-adjusted p below 0.01 and a log2 fold-change threshold of 1 were applied. As an exploratory analysis of dynamics, max-normalized trajectories of the 1000 most abundant clonotypes were examined with PCA combined with hierarchical clustering. Separately sequenced CD4+ and CD8+ repertoires were used to assign the CD4 or CD8 phenotype of responding clones. TCRdb applied fastp at Q25 and MiXCR to the public reads, then kept only in-frame beta chains. Each CDR3 protein gets just one entry, which takes the most common genes and DNA from the rows behind it. These V and J calls derive from TCRdb rather than the authors' analysis. For this sample the table gives roughly 240,000 distinct CDR3 sequences, of which roughly 15% were detected only once. The ten largest make up 2% to 2.5% of the sample.

Ficoll-Paque density gradient centrifugation was used to isolate PBMCs. The sequenced sample consisted of PBMCs or a T cell subset sorted from them (not recorded which). This clonotype was sampled from an adult woman who had mild COVID-19 (a few samples of this study predate the infection). The sample titles of this study are shuffled in the database, so cell type and time point are left out; the donor was told from shared clones. Recombination connected TRBV5-6 to TRBJ2-7, with an unclear D gene assignment. The CDR3 region reads CASSSRVSYEQYF. The nucleotide sequence is given as TGTGCCAGCAGCTCAAGGGTTTCCTACGAGCAGTACTTC.